Listed here are 11 T cell receptor beta chains from one sample, sequenced in a study of CXCR3-negative and CXCR3-positive naive CD8 T cells (dated by TCRdb to about 2019). Sequencing instrument: NextSeq 550. The Human TCR Profiling Kit (MiLaboratory) was used to prepare UMI-labeled 5' RACE TRB cDNA libraries. TCRdb reprocessed the reads; each CDR3 protein sequence makes one entry, and DNA is unavailable. In this sample's table one finds about 130,000 distinct CDR3 sequences. Of the sample, roughly 0.3% is held by the ten largest clones. Material for sequencing was naive CXCR3- CD8+ T cells from blood. The cell subset or site label of this sample denotes: CD45RO-CCR7+CD27+CD95- naive CD8+ T cells lacking CXCR3 (TNR3-). These receptors all come from a human donor in good health. Some clones in this sample may be carry-over from other donors' samples.

The chain joins TRBV7-9 to TRBJ2-3; TCRdb calls TRBD1, which cannot be checked without DNA. This CDR3 has 13 amino acids. The germline V gene encodes CDR1 SEHNR and CDR2 FQNEAQ (reference sequence). The CDR3 reads CASSLARGSEIYF. Looking up the rest from reference TRBV7-9 and TRBJ2-3 gives the full variable domain: DTGVSQNPRHKITKRGQNVTFRCDPISEHNRLYWYRQTLGQGPEFLTYFQNEAQLEKSRLLSDRFSAERPKGSFSTLEIQRTEQGDSAMYLCASSLARGSEIYFGPGTRLTVL.

The rearrangement uses TRBV11-2 and TRBJ1-2. Germline V gene lookup returns CDR1 SGHAT and CDR2 FQNNGV. This CDR3 has 15 residues. This CDR3 reads CASSLASGNWYGYTF. Together with reference TRBV11-2 and TRBJ1-2, the CDR3 gives the full variable domain: EAGVAQSPRYKIIEKRQSVAFWCNPISGHATLYWYQQILGQGPKLLIQFQNNGVVDDSQLPKDRFSAERLKGVDSTLKIQPAKLEDSAVYLCASSLASGNWYGYTFGSGTRLTVV.

The gene calls are TRBV20-1 and TRBJ2-1; the D gene TCRdb calls, TRBD2, cannot be checked with no DNA. In germline, CDR1 is DFQATT, CDR2 SNEGSKA (reference sequence). The CDR3 length is 14 residues. CDR3 sequence reads: CSASHLADHNEQFF.

The chain links TRBV4-2 to TRBJ2-2; the D call from TCRdb, TRBD2, cannot be confirmed without DNA. The CDR3 loop spans 19 amino acids. CDR1 and CDR2 from the germline V gene are LGHNA and YNFKEQ. The CDR3: CASSPAALYALSNTGELFF.

The genes are TRBV29-1 and TRBJ2-7; TCRdb indicates TRBD1, and absent DNA this call remains unverified. Germline V CDR1 and CDR2: SQVTM, ANQGSEA. The CDR3 is 14 amino acids. The CDR3 loop is CSVEATGLVRGQYF.

CDR3 in amino acids: CASSGASEGQPQHF. The chain carries TRBV9 and TRBJ1-5; the TCRdb D gene call, TRBD1, has no DNA to confirm it. This CDR3 spans 14 amino acids. From germline, CDR1 is SGDLS and CDR2 YYNGEE.

The J gene is TRBJ2-3, the V gene TRBV12-3 or TRBV12-4; with no DNA, the TCRdb D assignment of TRBD2 cannot be verified. This CDR3 is built from 15 residues. The chain's CDR3 is CASRAASRVADTQYF.

CDR3 in amino acids: CASSLSDPTGTEAFF. The rearrangement joins TRBV5-1 to TRBJ1-1. Germline loops: CDR1 SGHRS, CDR2 YFSETQ. The CDR3 loop spans 15 amino acids.

The chain has TRBV29-1 and TRBJ2-3; TCRdb proposes TRBD1, but this gene call is untestable without DNA. Germline V gene sequence: CDR1 SQVTM, CDR2 ANQGSEA. CDR3 length: 15 residues. The CDR3 here is CSVERPGQGLDTQYF.

This rearrangement joins TRBV14 to TRBJ2-7; no DNA is available, so the TRBD2 call from TCRdb remains unchecked. The CDR3 has 13 residues. CDR1 is SGHDN and CDR2 is FVKESK in the germline V gene. The CDR3: CASSPLAGDEQYF.

The chain recombines TRBV9 with TRBJ2-1; TCRdb proposes TRBD2, but this gene call is untestable without DNA. The CDR3 spans 21 residues. Germline assignment: CDR1 SGDLS and CDR2 YYNGEE. The chain's CDR3 is CASSVGAGLAGVWDPPTEQFF.